Listed here is a single TCR beta chain. Its cognate antigen is unknown. This CDR3 comprises 14 residues. Between the trimmed V and J ends, which lost 1 base and 6 bases, there was a span of 16 bases. Germline V lookup: CDR1 GTSNPN, CDR2 SVGIG (reference sequence). The sample is drawn from a study of cytomegalovirus exposure and HLA in healthy donors. PCR amplification relied on 60 Vbeta primers (plus 13 Jbeta primers). The protocol was immunoSEQ multiplex PCR, while the TCRdb copy is restricted to in-frame clones and leaves out a portion. The sample shows 150,000 to 200,000 clones, more than 70% of them seen only once. Each donor was healthy, and each was a bone marrow donor. Whole-study results and caveats: A previous analysis found most TCR beta V segments productive roughly 87% or roughly 30% of the time. CMV serostatus was the sole immune exposure data available.

Sequenced: PBMCs. The sequence was obtained from a male donor in good health and CMV-seronegative. V is TRBV30 and J is TRBJ2-7; D may be TRBD1 (5 bases). The CDR3 sequence is CAWSGVQGFGEQYF. The CDR3 DNA follows: TGTGCCTGGAGTGGGGTCCAGGGATTTGGCGAGCAGTACTTC.